This T cell receptor (beta chain) was sequenced during a study of blood T cell repertoires in COVID-19. Study-wide background: The United States, Italy and Spain provided the acute and convalescent COVID-19 samples. The analysed material was cDNA or gDNA that came from T cells, B-cell-depleted T cells, or PBMCs.

Germline assignment: CDR1 MNHNS and CDR2 SASEGT. Germline trimming cut 2 bases from V and 0 bases from J; bases unmatched to any gene: 13. The CDR3 contains 19 residues. In the original analysis: The assay estimated nucleated cells by amplifying reference gene primers. Clones were sequenced by immunoSEQ multiplex PCR, and TCRdb holds only the in-frame ones, with some missing. V and J calls and clone size are those listed in that table; D and trimming were worked out from the DNA. The sample lists about 180,000 clones, 90% seen once, with approximately 0.5% in the top ten. The sample consisted of peripheral blood. The source of this sequence is a man aged 50 to 60 with acute or convalescent COVID-19. V and J are TRBV6-1 and TRBJ2-1, with 7 bases aligning to TRBD2. CDR3 in DNA: TGTGCCAGCAGTGAATACCCCCCGGGACTACCGAGCTCCTACAATGAGCAGTTCTTC. Translated, it gives CASSEYPPGLPSSYNEQFF.